The 9 T cell receptor beta chains listed next were all sequenced from one sample in a study of neurological immune-mediated disorders. TCRdb independently ran MiXCR on the 5' RACE reads; one entry per CDR3 protein. The data show approximately 50,000 distinct CDR3 sequences, 10% seen once. The sequenced sample was PBMCs. The receptor source for this set is a man between 70 and 80 years old with HTLV-1-associated myelopathy (HAM/TSP).

This clonotype was counted at least ten times. The V call is TRBV5-1, the J call TRBJ2-7; 13 bases map to TRBD2. CDR1 and CDR2 (germline): SGHRS, YFSETQ. The CDR3 runs to 18 residues. The junction had 16 bases not matched to a gene; V was cut back by 4 bases and J by 6 bases. CDR3 sequence: CASSEQAVGLAGVIEQYF. The CDR3 DNA follows: TGCGCCAGCAGCGAACAGGCTGTTGGACTAGCGGGAGTGATCGAGCAGTACTTC. Full variable domain (remainder filled in from reference TRBV5-1 and TRBJ2-7): KAGVTQTPRYLIKTRGQQVTLSCSPISGHRSVSWYQQTPGQGLQFLFEYFSETQRNKGNFPGRFSGRQFSNSRSEMNVSTLELGDSALYLCASSEQAVGLAGVIEQYFGPGTRLTVT.

There are a few counts of this clonotype. The chain links TRBV20-1 to TRBJ2-7; 7 bases line up with TRBD2. J was trimmed by 3 bases and V by 8 bases; bases with no gene match: 10. Germline values: CDR1 DFQATT, CDR2 SNEGSKA (reference sequence). This CDR3 is built from 13 residues. CDR3 coding DNA: TGCAGTTCCCGCGGCGGGGGAGACTACGAGCAGTACTTC. This sequence encodes CSSRGGGDYEQYF.

The V and J genes are TRBV10-3 and TRBJ2-7; D perhaps matches TRBD2 (6 bases). Germline V CDR1 and CDR2: ENHRY, SYGVKD. With 3 bases removed from V and 5 bases from J, the gap between germline ends came to 14 bases. CDR3 length: 14 amino acids. The CDR3 DNA reads TGTGCCATCAGTGATAACGGCGCGGGAAACGAGCAGTACTTC. It is translated as CAISDNGAGNEQYF.

This clonotype was detected ten times or more. The chain has TRBV5-1 and TRBJ2-2; TRBD1 might be the D (5 bases). The CDR3 loop spans 16 amino acids. V dropped 2 bases and J dropped 7 bases, with 18 bases sitting between them. CDR1 SGHRS and CDR2 YFSETQ come from the germline V gene. CDR3 in DNA: TGCGCCAGCAGCTTAAAAGACAGTCGCACGGGCGGGGAGCTGTTTTTT. It codes for CASSLKDSRTGGELFF.

Ten or more counts support this clonotype. The gene calls are TRBV20-1 and TRBJ2-1; D may match TRBD1 or TRBD2 (6 bases each). Trimming pared 6 bases from V and 5 bases from J, leaving 8 bases between. This CDR3 is built from 11 residues. Germline assignment: CDR1 DFQATT and CDR2 SNEGSKA (reference sequence). As DNA, the CDR3 is TGCAGTGCCGGGGGCAACAATGAGCAGTTCTTC. This gives the protein CSAGGNNEQFF.

This clonotype was observed at least ten times. This sequence joins TRBV7-3 and TRBJ2-7, with TRBD2 matching over 14 bases. Trimming removed 3 bases from V and 5 bases from J; junction bases left unmatched: 6. The CDR3 is 16 amino acids. Germline lookup yields CDR1 SGHTA and CDR2 FQGTGA. This CDR3 reads CASSLGTSGSKDEQYF. The DNA for the CDR3 is TGTGCCAGCAGCTTGGGGACTAGCGGGAGTAAGGACGAGCAGTACTTC.

This clonotype came up many times. V and J are TRBV5-6 and TRBJ1-1, with D tentatively TRBD1 (5 bases). This CDR3 comprises 13 residues. V was trimmed by 7 bases and J by 2 bases, leaving 12 bases between them. Per the germline V gene, CDR1 is SGHDT and CDR2 is YYEEEE. The chain's CDR3 is CASAIDSNTEAFF. CDR3 bases: TGTGCCAGCGCAATAGACAGCAACACTGAAGCTTTCTTT.

Concerning this clonotype itself: This sequence may be a read error, since a much larger clone differs from it by one base. The rearrangement joins TRBV20-1 to TRBJ2-4; 9 bases are a match to TRBD1. In germline, CDR1 is DFQATT, CDR2 SNEGSKA (reference sequence). The CDR3 consists of 15 residues. Germline trimming cut 8 bases from V and 0 bases from J; bases unmatched to any gene: 8. The CDR3 is CSSSNRGRAKNIQYF. In DNA form, the CDR3 reads TGCAGTTCCAGTAACAGGGGGCGAGCCAAAAACATTCAGTACTTC.

The V call is TRBV15, the J call TRBJ2-1; 8 nucleotides align to TRBD1. J gave up 12 bases and V 3 bases, and 7 bases lay outside the gene matches. The length of the CDR3 is 13 residues. Germline V lookup: CDR1 LNHNV, CDR2 YYDKDF (reference sequence). In nucleotides, the CDR3 is TGTGCCACCAGCAGTTATACAGGGGGATGGCAGTTCTTC. It yields the protein CATSSYTGGWQFF. Full variable domain (outside the CDR3, taken from reference TRBV15 and TRBJ2-1): DAMVIQNPRYQVTQFGKPVTLSCSQTLNHNVMYWYQQKSSQAPKLLFHYYDKDFNNEADTPDNFQSRRPNTSFCFLDIRSPGLGDTAMYLCATSSYTGGWQFFGPGTRLTVL.